The entry below describes one TCR beta chain. What it binds is unknown. Germline V gene sequence: CDR1 SGHTA, CDR2 FQGNSA. V lost 5 bases and J lost 4, with 8 bases in between. This CDR3 has 13 residues. This sample was taken from a study of cytomegalovirus exposure and HLA in healthy donors. Study observations and caveats: Under in vitro conditions, a few CMV-associated chains were confirmed as specific for CMV antigens. Whilst most TCR sequences proved rare, a subset of public TCRs occurred across many donors. Data from an earlier analysis indicated that most TCR beta V segments were productive either about 90% or about 30% of the time.

PCR involved 60 Vbeta and 13 Jbeta primers. Here immunoSEQ multiplex PCR was the method, and the copy in TCRdb shows in-frame clones only, minus some. Of fewer than 60,000 clones in the sample, 77% were seen once. The chain carries TRBV7-2 and TRBJ1-4, with D possibly TRBD1 on 5 matching bases. The TCR comes from a woman in her forties in good health and CMV-seropositive. The sample was PBMCs. The CDR3 loop is CASSPRGNEKLFF. CDR3 bases: TGTGCCAGCAGCCCAAGGGGTAATGAAAAACTGTTTTTT.